Listed here are 9 T cell receptor beta chains from one sample, sequenced in a study of shared clonotypes between healthy human individuals. Sequencing was performed with immunoSEQ multiplex PCR; in TCRdb, only in-frame clones are kept and a portion is missing. This table holds roughly 2,300,000 clones, 85% to 95% found once. The sequenced sample consisted of naive CD4+ T cells from PBMCs. Indicated subset: CD45RA+ positively selected. All receptors come from a man in his late teens or twenties in good health. Some clones in this sample may be carry-over from other donors' samples.

V gene TRBV7-8 combines with J gene TRBJ1-4, with D uncertain. V was cut by 3 bases and J by 7 bases, with 12 bases left in between. CDR3 length equals 14 residues. Germline V CDR1 and CDR2: SGHVS, FQNEAQ. CDR3 nucleotides: TGTGCCAGCAGCTTTTTGGCAGGCACTGAAAAACTGTTTTTT. Residues: CASSFLAGTEKLFF.

The CDR3 reads CASSQDTLYGYTF. The CDR3 DNA reads TGCGCCAGCAGCCAGGACACCCTCTATGGCTACACCTTC. The gene calls are TRBV5-1 and TRBJ1-2, with D possibly being TRBD1 (5 bases). The CDR3 totals 13 residues. Trimming left V 4 bases short and J 4 bases short, with 11 bases between. Germline lookup yields CDR1 SGHRS and CDR2 YFSETQ.

This clone was detected only a few times. The rearrangement uses TRBV6-5 and TRBJ1-5; no clear D gene. This CDR3 region has 13 residues. With 8 bases removed from V and 3 bases from J, the gap between germline ends came to 11 bases. CDR1 and CDR2 (germline): MNHEY, SVGAGI. The CDR3 loop reads CASRRFDNQPQHF. The CDR3 DNA sequence: TGTGCCAGCCGGCGGTTTGACAATCAGCCCCAGCATTTT.

This clone was seen a handful of times. J is TRBJ1-5 and V is TRBV11-1; no clear D gene. Trimming took 3 bases from V and 6 from J, leaving 9 bases between them. Germline assignment: CDR1 SGHAT and CDR2 FQDESV (reference sequence). The CDR3 extends over 13 amino acids. DNA for the CDR3: TGTGCCAGCAGCTTGACCTTAGGTCAGCCCCAGCATTTT. Residues: CASSLTLGQPQHF.

The chain combines TRBV27 with TRBJ1-2, with D perhaps matching TRBD1 (6 bases). Germline values: CDR1 MNHEY, CDR2 SMNVEV (reference sequence). Trimming stripped 2 bases from V and 8 bases from J, with 18 bases between. The CDR3 length is 15 residues. For the CDR3, the DNA is TGTGCCAGCAGTTTAGCCCCATGGGGGGCGGGGGGCTACACCTTC. This codes for CASSLAPWGAGGYTF.

This rearrangement joins TRBV29-1 to TRBJ2-1, with TRBD1 identical over 8 bases. The CDR3 has 14 amino acids. CDR1 and CDR2 from the germline V gene are SQVTM and ANQGSEA. V shed 6 bases and J 2 bases; nucleotides not matched to a gene: 6. CDR3 coding DNA: TGCAGCGTAGCTAGGGGACAGGCCTACAATGAGCAGTTCTTC. Its translation is CSVARGQAYNEQFF.

Points on this clone: The sample has other DNA sequences that encode this CDR3 too. V is TRBV9 and J is TRBJ2-5; 8 bases are shared with TRBD1. Trimming took 2 bases from V and 4 from J; bases not matched to a gene: 4. Germline values: CDR1 SGDLS, CDR2 YYNGEE. There are 14 residues in the CDR3. The CDR3 nucleotides read TGTGCCAGCAGCGTCGGACAGGGAGCAGAGACCCAGTACTTC. This gives the protein CASSVGQGAETQYF.

Only one count was recorded for this clone. Other DNA variants within this sample encode the same CDR3. The genes are TRBV5-4 and TRBJ2-7; D remains unclear. This CDR3 is 12 amino acids long. Trimming shortened V by 3 bases and J by 0 bases, and 4 bases separated the two germline ends. Germline V gives CDR1 SGHNT, CDR2 YYREEE (reference sequence). The DNA of the CDR3 is TGTGCCAGCAGCTCCAGCTCCTACGAGCAGTACTTC. Translating it yields CASSSSSYEQYF. Based on the CDR3 plus reference TRBV5-4 and TRBJ2-7, the full variable domain is ETGVTQSPTHLIKTRGQQVTLRCSSQSGHNTVSWYQQALGQGPQFIFQYYREEENGRGNFPPRFSGLQFPNYSSELNVNALELDDSALYLCASSSSSYEQYFGPGTRLTVT.

The chain is built from TRBV5-1 and TRBJ1-4; TRBD1 matches 10 bases. Germline V CDR1 and CDR2: SGHRS, YFSETQ. This CDR3 contains 16 residues. With 7 bases clipped from V and 6 bases from J, the junction kept 12 bases outside the gene matches. The CDR3 bases are TGCGCCAGCTCCGGGACAGGGGCGTTCGGGTATGAAAAACTGTTTTTT. It yields the protein CASSGTGAFGYEKLFF.